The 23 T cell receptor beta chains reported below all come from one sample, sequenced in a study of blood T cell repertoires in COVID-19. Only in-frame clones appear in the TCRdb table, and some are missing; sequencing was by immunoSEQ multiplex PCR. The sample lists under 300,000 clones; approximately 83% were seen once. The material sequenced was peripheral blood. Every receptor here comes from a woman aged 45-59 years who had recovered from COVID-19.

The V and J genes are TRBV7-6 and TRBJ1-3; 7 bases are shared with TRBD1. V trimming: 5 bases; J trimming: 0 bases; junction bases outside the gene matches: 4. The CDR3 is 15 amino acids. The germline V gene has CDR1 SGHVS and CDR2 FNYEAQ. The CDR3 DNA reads TGTGCCAGCAGCCCAGGGGGAGGCTCTGGAAACACCATATATTTT. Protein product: CASSPGGGSGNTIYF.

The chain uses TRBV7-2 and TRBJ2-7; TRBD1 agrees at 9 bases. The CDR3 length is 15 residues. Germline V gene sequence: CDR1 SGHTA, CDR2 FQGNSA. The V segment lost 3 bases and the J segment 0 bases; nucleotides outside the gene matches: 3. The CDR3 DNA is TGTGCCAGCAGCTTTGGACAGGGGATCTCCTACGAGCAGTACTTC. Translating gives CASSFGQGISYEQYF.

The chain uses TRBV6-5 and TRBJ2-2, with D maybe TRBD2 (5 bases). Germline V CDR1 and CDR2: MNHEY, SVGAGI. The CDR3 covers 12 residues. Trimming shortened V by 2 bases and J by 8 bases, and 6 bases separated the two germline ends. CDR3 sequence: CASSYLAGELFF. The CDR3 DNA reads TGTGCCAGCAGTTACCTAGCTGGGGAGCTGTTTTTT.

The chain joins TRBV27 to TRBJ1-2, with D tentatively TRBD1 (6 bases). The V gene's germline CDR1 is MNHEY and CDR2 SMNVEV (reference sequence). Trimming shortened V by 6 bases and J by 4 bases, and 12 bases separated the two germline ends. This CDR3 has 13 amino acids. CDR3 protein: CASSVQGGYGYTF. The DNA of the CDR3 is TGTGCCAGCAGCGTACAGGGCGGCTATGGCTACACCTTC.

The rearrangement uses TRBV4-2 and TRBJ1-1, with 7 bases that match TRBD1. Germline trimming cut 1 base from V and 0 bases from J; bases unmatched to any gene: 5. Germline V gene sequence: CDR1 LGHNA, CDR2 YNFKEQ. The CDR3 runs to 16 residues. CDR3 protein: CASSQALDRLNTEAFF. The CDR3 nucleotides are TGTGCCAGCAGCCAAGCTTTGGACAGGTTGAACACTGAAGCTTTCTTT.

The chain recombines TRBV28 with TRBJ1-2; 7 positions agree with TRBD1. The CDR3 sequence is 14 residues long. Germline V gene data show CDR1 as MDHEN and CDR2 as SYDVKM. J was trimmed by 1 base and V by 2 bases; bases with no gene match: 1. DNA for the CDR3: TGTGCCAGCAGTTTAGGGACAGATAACTATGGCTACACCTTC. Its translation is CASSLGTDNYGYTF.

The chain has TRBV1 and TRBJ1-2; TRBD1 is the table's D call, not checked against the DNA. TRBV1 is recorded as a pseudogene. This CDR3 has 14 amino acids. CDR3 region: CTSRRGRTENGYTF. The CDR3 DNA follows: TGCACCAGCAGAAGGGGCCGGACCGAGAATGGCTACACCTTC.

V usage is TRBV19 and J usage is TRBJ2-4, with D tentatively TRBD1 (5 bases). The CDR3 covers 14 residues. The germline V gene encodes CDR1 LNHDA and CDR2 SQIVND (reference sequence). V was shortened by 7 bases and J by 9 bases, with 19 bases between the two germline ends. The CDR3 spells CASTPESRVGIQYF. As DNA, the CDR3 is TGTGCCAGTACCCCGGAGAGCAGGGTGGGCATTCAGTACTTC.

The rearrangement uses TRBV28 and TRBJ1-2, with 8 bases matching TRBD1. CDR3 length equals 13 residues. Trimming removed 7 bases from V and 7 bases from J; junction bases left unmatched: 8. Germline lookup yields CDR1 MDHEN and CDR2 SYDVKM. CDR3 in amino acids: CASTIPGTGGYTF. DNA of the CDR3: TGTGCCAGCACCATACCCGGGACAGGTGGCTACACCTTC.

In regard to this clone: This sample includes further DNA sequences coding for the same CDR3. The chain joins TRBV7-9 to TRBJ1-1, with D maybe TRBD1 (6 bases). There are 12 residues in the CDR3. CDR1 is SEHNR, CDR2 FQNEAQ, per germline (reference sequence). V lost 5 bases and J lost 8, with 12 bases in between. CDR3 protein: CASSLPGTEAFF. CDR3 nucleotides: TGTGCCAGCAGCCTACCCGGGACAGAAGCTTTCTTT.

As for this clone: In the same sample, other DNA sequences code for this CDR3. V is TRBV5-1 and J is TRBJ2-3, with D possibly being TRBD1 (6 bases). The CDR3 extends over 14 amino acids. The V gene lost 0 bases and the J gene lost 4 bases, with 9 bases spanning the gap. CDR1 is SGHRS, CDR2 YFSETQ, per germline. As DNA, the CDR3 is TGCGCCAGCAGCTTGGGACAGGACGCAGATACGCAGTATTTT. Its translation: CASSLGQDADTQYF.

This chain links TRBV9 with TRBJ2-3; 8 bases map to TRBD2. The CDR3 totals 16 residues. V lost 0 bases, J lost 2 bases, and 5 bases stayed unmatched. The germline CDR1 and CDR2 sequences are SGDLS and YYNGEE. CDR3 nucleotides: TGTGCCAGCAGCGTAGAGCCGCGGGGGGACACAGATACGCAGTATTTT. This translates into CASSVEPRGDTDTQYF.

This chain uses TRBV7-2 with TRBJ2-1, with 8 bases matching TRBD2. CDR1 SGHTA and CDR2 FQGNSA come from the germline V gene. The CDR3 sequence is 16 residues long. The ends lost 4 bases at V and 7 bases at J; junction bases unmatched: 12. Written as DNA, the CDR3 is TGTGCCAGCAGCTCCCTTCCGGGGGGGCCGTTGAATGAGCAGTTCTTC. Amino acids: CASSSLPGGPLNEQFF.

CDR3 sequence reads: CASSQDRGIGSYGYTF. As DNA, the CDR3 is TGCGCCAGCAGCCAGGACAGGGGGATAGGTAGCTATGGCTACACCTTC. The rearrangement links TRBV4-3 to TRBJ1-2, with TRBD1 matching over 10 bases. Per germline, CDR1 LGHNA and CDR2 YSLEER. The V gene end was trimmed by 3 bases and the J gene end by 4 bases; junction bases not matched to a gene: 8. The CDR3 contains 16 residues.

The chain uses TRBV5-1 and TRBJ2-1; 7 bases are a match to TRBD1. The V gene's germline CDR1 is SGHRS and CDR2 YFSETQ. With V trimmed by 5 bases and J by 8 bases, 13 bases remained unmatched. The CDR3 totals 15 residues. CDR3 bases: TGCGCCAGCAGTCCACAGGGGATGGGGTTGGATGAGCAGTTCTTC. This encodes CASSPQGMGLDEQFF.

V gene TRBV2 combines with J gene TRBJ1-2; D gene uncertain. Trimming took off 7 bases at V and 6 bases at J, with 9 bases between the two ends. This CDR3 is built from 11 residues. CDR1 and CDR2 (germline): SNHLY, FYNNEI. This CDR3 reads CASNYANGYTF. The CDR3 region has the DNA TGTGCCAGCAACTATGCGAATGGCTACACCTTC.

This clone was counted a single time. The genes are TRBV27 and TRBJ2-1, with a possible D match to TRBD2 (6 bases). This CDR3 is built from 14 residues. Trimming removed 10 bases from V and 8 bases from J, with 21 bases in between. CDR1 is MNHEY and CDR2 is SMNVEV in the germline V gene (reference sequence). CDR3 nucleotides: TGTGCCATCCCTCAAGGGGAGGATCTCCATGAGCAGTTCTTC. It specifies CAIPQGEDLHEQFF.

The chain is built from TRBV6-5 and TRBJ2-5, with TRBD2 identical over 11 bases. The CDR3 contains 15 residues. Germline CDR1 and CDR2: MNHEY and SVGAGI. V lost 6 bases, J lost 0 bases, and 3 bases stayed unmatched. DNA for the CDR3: TGTGCCAGCAGGGGACTAGCGGCAAACCAAGAGACCCAGTACTTC. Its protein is CASRGLAANQETQYF.

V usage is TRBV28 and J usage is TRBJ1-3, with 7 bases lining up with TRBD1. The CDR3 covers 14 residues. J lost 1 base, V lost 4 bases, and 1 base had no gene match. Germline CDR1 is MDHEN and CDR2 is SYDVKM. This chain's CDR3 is CASSSQGSGNTIYF. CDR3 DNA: TGTGCCAGCAGTTCACAGGGGTCTGGAAACACCATATATTTT.

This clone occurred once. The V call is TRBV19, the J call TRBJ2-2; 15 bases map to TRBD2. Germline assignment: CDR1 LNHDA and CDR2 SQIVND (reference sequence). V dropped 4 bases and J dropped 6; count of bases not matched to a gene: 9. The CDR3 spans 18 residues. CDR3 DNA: TGTGCCAGTAGTAAACCGGGACTAGCGGGGGGCCATCCCGGGGAGCTGTTTTTT. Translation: CASSKPGLAGGHPGELFF.

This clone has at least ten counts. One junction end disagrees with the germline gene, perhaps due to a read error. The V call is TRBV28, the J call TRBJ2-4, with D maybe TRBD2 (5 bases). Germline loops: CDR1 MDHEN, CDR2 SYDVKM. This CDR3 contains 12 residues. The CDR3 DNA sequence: TGTGCCAGCACGAACCAACGAGGGAAATTGCACTTC. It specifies CASTNQRGKLHF.

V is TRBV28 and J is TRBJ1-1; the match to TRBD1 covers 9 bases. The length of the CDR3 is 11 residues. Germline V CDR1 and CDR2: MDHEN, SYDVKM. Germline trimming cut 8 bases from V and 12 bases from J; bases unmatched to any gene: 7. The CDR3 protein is CASSLQGASFF. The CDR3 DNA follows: TGTGCCAGCTCATTACAGGGGGCATCTTTCTTT.

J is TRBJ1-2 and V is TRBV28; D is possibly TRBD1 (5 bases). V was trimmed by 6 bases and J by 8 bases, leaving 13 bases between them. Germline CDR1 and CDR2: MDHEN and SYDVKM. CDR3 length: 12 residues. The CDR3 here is CASRTSGEGYTF. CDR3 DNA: TGTGCCAGCAGGACTTCGGGGGAGGGCTACACCTTC.